The 9 T cell receptor delta chains given below trace back to one sample, sequenced in a study of gamma-delta T cells after stem cell transplantation. TCRdb fed the RT-PCR reads into CATT to redo clone calling. This table has about 2,600 delta-chain clones, about 1.6% appearing once. What was sequenced was gamma-delta T cells. Receptors were obtained from a human donor. It is not recorded whose cells these are; they may come from a transplant donor.

Here the CDR3 reads CACDTIATPGGPRSWDTRQMFF. The CDR3 nucleotides read TGTGCCTGTGACACGATCGCTACCCCTGGGGGCCCCCGCTCCTGGGACACCCGACAGATGTTTTTC. This rearrangement joins TRDV2 to TRDJ3; 7 bases are shared with TRDD3. This CDR3 region has 22 residues. Germline V gives CDR1 GEAIGNYY, CDR2 EKD. The V segment lost 1 base and the J segment 0 bases; nucleotides outside the gene matches: 17.

This clone was seen a few times. This may arise from a read error, as a much more abundant clone is one base away. The V and J genes are TRDV1 and TRDJ1; D is perhaps TRDD2 or TRDD3 (7 bases each). V shed 0 bases and J shed 0 bases, with 50 bases lying between them. CDR1 is TSWWSYY, CDR2 QGS, per germline. The CDR3 runs to 29 residues. In DNA form, the CDR3 reads TGTGCTCTTGGGGAACTGAGTTTCTTCCTAAGGCCGCCTGGGGGCTGGATGGGAGTAGGTACTTCCTACACCGATAAACTCATCTTT. Residues: CALGELSFFLRPPGGWMGVGTSYTDKLIF.

This clone was seen a handful of times. The TCRdb protein comes from a much larger clone and disagrees with this DNA's translation at residue 10, likely due to a read error; the protein given here is derived from the DNA. J is TRDJ1 and V is TRDV2, with 10 bases that match TRDD3. Germline CDR1 GEAIGNYY, CDR2 EKD. The CDR3 is 17 residues long. Trimming took 0 bases from V and 0 from J; bases not matched to a gene: 6. The CDR3 loop is CACDTLLGDADTDKLIF. The CDR3 DNA reads TGTGCCTGTGACACCCTACTGGGGGATGCGGACACCGATAAACTCATCTTT.

This clone is labeled medium-sized (0.01 to 0.1%). The chain links TRDV2 to TRDJ1; TRDD3 agrees at 8 bases. Germline CDR1 is GEAIGNYY and CDR2 is EKD. The CDR3 has 16 residues. Trimming at V came to 3 bases and at J to 4 bases, leaving 12 bases not matched to a gene. CDR3 bases: TGTGCCTGTGACCCCCTGGGGGACCAAGTCGGCGATAAACTCATCTTT. This translates into CACDPLGDQVGDKLIF.

This clone was observed a handful of times. The protein in TCRdb stems from a much larger clone and differs at residue 3 from this DNA's translation, likely a read error; here the protein is translated from the DNA. The V gene is TRDV2, the J gene TRDJ1; 10 bases align to TRDD3. Germline values: CDR1 GEAIGNYY, CDR2 EKD. This CDR3 has 18 residues. The CDR3 region is CARDTLYTGGSYTDKLIF. The CDR3 DNA is TGTGCCCGTGACACCCTCTATACTGGGGGATCCTACACCGATAAACTCATCTTT.

The chain uses TRDV2 and TRDJ1, with 9 bases that match TRDD3. Germline V lookup: CDR1 GEAIGNYY, CDR2 EKD. V lost 3 bases and J lost 0; bases outside the gene matches: 10. The CDR3 is 17 residues long. In nucleotides, the CDR3 is TGTGCCTGTGACGTACTGGGGGAGAATAAGTACACCGATAAACTCATCTTT. This translates into CACDVLGENKYTDKLIF.

About this clone: The protein given by TCRdb reflects a much larger clone and differs at residue 14 from this DNA's translation, likely from a read error; the protein shown is the DNA's translation. The genes are TRDV2 and TRDJ1, with TRDD3 matching 11 bases. This CDR3 region has 16 residues. Germline V gene lookup returns CDR1 GEAIGNYY and CDR2 EKD. Here the CDR3 reads CACDMMMGDTRDKPIF. CDR3 DNA: TGTGCCTGTGACATGATGATGGGGGATACGCGCGATAAACCCATCTTT.

This clone has only a few counts. TCRdb has a much larger clone's protein, which differs at residue 15 from the translation of this DNA, likely because of a read error; what is shown is the protein translated from the DNA. The V gene is TRDV2, the J gene TRDJ1; TRDD3 agrees at 10 bases. Germline V gene data show CDR1 as GEAIGNYY and CDR2 as EKD. CDR3 length: 16 amino acids. CDR3 coding DNA: TGTGCCTGTGACGACCTACTGGGGGATGCCACCGATAAACTCACCTTT. This sequence encodes CACDDLLGDATDKLTF.

This clone turned up a few times. A far larger clone is a single base away, which makes a read error likely. The chain joins TRDV2 to TRDJ1; 13 positions agree with TRDD3. The V gene end was trimmed by 4 bases and the J gene end by 2 bases; junction bases not matched to a gene: 9. This CDR3 is built from 17 residues. CDR1 and CDR2 (germline): GEAIGNYY, EKD. The chain's CDR3 is CACDPLTGGYETDKLIF. Here the CDR3 DNA reads TGTGCCTGTGATCCCCTTACTGGGGGATACGAGACCGATAAACTCATCTTT.